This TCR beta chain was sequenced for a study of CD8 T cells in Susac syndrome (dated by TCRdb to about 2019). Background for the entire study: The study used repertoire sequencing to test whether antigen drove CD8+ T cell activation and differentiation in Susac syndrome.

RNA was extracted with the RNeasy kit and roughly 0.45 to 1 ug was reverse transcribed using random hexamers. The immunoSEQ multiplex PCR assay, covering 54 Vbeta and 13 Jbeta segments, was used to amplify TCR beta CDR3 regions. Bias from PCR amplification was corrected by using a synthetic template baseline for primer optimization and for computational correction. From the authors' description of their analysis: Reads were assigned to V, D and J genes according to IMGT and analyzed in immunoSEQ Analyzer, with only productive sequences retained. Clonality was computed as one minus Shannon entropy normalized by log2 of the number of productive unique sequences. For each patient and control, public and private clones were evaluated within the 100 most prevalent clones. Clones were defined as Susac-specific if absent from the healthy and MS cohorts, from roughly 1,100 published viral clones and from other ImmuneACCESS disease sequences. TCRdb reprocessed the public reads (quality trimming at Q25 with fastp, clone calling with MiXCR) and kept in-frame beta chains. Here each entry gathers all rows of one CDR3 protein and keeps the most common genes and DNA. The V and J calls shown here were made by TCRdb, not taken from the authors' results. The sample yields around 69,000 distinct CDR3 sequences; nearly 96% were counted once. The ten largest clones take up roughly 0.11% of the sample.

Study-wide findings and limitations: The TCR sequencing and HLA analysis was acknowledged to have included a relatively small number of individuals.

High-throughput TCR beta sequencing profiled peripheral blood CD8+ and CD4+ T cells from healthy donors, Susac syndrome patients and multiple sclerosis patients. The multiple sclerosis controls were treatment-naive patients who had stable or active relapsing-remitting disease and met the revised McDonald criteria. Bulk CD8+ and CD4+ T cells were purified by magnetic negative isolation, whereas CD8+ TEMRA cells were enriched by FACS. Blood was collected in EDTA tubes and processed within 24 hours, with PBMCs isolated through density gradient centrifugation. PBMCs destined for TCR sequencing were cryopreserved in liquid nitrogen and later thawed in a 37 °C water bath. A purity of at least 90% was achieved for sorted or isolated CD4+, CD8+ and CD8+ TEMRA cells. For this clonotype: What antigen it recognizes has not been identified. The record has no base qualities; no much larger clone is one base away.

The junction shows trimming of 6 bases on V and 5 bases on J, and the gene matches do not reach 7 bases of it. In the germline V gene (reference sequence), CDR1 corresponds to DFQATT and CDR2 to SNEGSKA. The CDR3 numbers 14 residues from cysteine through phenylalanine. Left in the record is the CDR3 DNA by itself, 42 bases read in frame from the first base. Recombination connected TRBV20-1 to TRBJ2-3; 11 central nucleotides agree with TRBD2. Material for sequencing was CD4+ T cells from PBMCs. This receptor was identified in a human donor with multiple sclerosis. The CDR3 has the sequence CSAVAGGPVDTQYF. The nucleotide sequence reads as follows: TGCAGTGCAGTAGCGGGGGGGCCGGTAGATACGCAGTATTTT.